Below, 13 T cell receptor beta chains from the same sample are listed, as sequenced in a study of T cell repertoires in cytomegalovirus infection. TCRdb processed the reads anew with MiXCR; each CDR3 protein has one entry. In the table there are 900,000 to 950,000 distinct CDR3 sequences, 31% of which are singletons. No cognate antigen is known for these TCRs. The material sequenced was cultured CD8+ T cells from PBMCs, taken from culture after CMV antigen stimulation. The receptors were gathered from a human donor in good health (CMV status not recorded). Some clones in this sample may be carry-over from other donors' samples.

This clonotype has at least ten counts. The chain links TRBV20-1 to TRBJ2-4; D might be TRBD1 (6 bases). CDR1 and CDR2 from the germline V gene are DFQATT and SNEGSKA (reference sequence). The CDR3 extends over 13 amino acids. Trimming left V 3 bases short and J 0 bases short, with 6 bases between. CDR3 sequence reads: CSASRGAKNIQYF. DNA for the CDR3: TGCAGTGCTAGCAGGGGAGCCAAAAACATTCAGTACTTC.

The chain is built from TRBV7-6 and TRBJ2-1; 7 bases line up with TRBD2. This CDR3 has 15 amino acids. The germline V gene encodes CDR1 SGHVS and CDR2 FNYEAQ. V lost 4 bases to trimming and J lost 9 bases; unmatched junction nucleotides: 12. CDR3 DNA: TGTGCCAGCAGCTCAGGAGGGCCGGGGGGAAGTGAGCAGTTCTTC. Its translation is CASSSGGPGGSEQFF.

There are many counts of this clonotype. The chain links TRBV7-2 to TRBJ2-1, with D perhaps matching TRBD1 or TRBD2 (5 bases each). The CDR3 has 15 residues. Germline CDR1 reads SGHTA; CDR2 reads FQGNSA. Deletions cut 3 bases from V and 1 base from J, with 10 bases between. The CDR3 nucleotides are TGTGCCAGCAGCTTCCGGGACGAATCCTACAATGAGCAGTTCTTC. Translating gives CASSFRDESYNEQFF.

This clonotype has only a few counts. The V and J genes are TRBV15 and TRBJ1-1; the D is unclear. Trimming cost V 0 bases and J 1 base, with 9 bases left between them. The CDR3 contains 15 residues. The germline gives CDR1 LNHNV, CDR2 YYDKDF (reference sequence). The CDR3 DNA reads TGTGCCACCAGCAGAGATCTGGACCGGAACACTGAAGCTTTCTTT. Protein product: CATSRDLDRNTEAFF.

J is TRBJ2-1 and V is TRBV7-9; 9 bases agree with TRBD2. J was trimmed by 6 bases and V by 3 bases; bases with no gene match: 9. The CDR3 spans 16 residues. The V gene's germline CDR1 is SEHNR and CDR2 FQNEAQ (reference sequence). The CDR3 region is CASSFPQRGAPNEQFF. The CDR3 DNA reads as TGTGCCAGCAGCTTCCCCCAGCGGGGGGCGCCCAATGAGCAGTTCTTC.

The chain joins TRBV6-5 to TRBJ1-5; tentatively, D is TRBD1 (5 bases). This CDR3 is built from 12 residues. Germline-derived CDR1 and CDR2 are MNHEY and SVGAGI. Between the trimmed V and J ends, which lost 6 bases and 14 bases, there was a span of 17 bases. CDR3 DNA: TGTGCCAGCAGGTCATCCGGGACCGACGAGCATTTT. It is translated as CASRSSGTDEHF.

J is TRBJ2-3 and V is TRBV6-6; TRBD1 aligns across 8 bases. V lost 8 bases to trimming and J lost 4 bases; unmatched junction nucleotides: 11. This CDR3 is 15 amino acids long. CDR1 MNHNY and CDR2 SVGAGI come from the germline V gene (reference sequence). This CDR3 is CASSQQGGYADTQYF. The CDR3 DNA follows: TGTGCCAGCTCTCAACAGGGGGGCTACGCAGATACGCAGTATTTT.

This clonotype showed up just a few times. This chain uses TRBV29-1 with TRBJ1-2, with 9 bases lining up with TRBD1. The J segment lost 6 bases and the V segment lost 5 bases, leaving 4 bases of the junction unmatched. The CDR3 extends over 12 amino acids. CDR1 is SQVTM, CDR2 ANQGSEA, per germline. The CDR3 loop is CSVLQGADGYTF. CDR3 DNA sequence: TGCAGCGTTCTACAGGGGGCTGATGGCTACACCTTC. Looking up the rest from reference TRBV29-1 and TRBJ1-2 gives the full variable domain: SAVISQKPSRDICQRGTSLTIQCQVDSQVTMMFWYRQQPGQSLTLIATANQGSEATYESGFVIDKFPISRPNLTFSTLTVSNMSPEDSSIYLCSVLQGADGYTFGSGTRLTVV.

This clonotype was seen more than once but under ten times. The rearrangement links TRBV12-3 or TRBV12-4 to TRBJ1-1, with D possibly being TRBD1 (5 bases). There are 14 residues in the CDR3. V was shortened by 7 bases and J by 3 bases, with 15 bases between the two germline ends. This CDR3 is CASTFQGRDTEAFF. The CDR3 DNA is TGTGCCAGCACCTTCCAAGGCAGGGACACTGAAGCTTTCTTT.

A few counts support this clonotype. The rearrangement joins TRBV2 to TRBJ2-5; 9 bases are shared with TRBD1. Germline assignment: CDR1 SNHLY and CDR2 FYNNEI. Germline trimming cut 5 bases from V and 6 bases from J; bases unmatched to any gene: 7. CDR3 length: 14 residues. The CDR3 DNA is TGTGCCAGCAGTCTTGCAGGACAGGGGAAGACCCAGTACTTC. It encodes CASSLAGQGKTQYF.

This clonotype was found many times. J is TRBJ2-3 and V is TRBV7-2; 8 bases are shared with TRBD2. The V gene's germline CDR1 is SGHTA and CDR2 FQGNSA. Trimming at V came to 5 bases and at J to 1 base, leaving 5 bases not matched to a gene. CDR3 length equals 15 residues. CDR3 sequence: CASSRGGRGTDTQYF. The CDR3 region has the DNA TGTGCCAGCAGCCGGGGGGGCCGCGGCACAGATACGCAGTATTTT.

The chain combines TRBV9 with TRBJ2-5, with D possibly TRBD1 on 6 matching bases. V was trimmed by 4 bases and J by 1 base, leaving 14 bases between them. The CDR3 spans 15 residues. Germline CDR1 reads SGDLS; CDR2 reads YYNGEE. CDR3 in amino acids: CASSQQGLAQETQYF. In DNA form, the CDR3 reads TGTGCCAGCAGCCAGCAGGGGCTCGCCCAAGAGACCCAGTACTTC.

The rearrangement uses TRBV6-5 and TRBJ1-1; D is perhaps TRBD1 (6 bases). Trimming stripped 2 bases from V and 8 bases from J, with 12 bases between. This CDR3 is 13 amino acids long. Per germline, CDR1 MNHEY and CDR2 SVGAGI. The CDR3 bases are TGTGCCAGCAGTTACGCGGGGGGCCTCGAAGCTTTCTTT. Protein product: CASSYAGGLEAFF.